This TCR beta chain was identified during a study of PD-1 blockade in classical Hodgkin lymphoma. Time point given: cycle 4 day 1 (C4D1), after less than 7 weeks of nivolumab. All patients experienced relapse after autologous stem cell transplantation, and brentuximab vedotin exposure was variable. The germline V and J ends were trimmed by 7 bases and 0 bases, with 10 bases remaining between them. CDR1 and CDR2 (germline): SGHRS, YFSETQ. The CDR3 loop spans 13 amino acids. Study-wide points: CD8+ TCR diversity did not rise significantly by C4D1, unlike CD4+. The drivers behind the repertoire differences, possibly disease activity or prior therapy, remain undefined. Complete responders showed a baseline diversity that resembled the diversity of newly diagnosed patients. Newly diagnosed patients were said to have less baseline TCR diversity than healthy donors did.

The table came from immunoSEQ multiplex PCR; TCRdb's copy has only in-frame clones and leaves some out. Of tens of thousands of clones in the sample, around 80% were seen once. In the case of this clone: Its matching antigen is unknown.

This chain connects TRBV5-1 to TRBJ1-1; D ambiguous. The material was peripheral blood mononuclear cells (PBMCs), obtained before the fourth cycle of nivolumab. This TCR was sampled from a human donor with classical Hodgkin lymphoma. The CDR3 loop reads CASAITVNTEAFF. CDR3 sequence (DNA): TGCGCCAGCGCAATCACGGTGAACACTGAAGCTTTCTTT.